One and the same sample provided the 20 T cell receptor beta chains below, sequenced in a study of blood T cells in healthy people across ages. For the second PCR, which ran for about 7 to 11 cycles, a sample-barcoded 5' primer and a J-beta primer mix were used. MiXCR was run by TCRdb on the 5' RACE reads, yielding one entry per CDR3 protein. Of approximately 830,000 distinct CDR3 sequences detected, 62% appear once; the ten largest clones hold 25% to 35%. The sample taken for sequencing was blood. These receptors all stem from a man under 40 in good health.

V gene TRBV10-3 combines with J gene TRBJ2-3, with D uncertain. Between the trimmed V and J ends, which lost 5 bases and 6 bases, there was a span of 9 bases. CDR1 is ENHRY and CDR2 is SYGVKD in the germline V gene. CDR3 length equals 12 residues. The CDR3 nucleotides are TGTGCCATCAGTAGTCTAGAGGATACGCAGTATTTT. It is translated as CAISSLEDTQYF.

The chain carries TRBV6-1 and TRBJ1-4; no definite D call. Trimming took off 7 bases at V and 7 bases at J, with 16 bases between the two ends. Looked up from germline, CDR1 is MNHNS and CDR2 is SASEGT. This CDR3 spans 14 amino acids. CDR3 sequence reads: CASKTIGLAEKLFF. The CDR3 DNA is TGTGCCAGCAAGACTATAGGACTGGCTGAAAAACTGTTTTTT.

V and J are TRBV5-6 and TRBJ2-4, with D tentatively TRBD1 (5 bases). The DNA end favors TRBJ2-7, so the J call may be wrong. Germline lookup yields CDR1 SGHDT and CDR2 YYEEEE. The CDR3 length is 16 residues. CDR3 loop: CASSGSWFLDTYEQYF. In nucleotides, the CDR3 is TGTGCCAGCAGCGGGTCGTGGTTTCTGGACACCTACGAGCAGTACTTC.

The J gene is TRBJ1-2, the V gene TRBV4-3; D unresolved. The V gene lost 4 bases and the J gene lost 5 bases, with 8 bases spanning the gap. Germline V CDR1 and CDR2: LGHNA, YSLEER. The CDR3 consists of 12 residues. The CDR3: CASSREEYGYTF. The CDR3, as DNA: TGCGCCAGCAGCCGGGAAGAATATGGCTACACCTTC.

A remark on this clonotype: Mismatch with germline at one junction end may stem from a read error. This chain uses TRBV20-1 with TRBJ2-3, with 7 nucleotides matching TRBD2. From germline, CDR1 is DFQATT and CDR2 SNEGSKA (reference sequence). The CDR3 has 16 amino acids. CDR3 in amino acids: CSASELADTSTDTQYF. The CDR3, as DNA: TGCAGTGCTAGTGAGCTAGCGGACACTAGCACGGATACGCAGTATTTT.

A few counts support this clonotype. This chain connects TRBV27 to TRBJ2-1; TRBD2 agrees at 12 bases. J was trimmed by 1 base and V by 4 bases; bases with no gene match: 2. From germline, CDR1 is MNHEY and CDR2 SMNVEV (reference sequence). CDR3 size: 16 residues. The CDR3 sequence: CASSWTSGVSYNEQFF. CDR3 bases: TGTGCCAGCAGTTGGACTAGCGGGGTGTCCTACAATGAGCAGTTCTTC.

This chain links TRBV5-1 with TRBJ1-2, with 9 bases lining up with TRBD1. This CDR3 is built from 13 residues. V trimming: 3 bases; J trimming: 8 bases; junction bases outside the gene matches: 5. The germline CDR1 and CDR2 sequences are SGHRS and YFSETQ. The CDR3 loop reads CASSWRTGEGYTF. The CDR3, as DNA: TGCGCCAGCAGCTGGCGGACAGGGGAGGGCTACACCTTC.

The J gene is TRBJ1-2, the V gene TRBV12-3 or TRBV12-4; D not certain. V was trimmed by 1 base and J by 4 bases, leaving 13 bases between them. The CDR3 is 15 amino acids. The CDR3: CASSLGAWETYGYTF. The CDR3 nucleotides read TGTGCCAGCAGTTTAGGTGCGTGGGAGACCTATGGCTACACCTTC.

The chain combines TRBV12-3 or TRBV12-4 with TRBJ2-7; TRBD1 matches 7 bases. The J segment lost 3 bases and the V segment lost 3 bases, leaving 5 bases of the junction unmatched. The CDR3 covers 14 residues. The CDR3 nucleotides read TGTGCCAGCAGTTTTGGGGACAGAAACTACGAGCAGTACTTC. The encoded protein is CASSFGDRNYEQYF.

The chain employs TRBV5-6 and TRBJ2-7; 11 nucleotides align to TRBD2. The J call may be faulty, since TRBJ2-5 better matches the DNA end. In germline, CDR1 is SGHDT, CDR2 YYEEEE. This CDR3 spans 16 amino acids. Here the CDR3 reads CASREYLAGGLETQYF. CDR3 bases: TGTGCCAGCAGGGAGTATCTAGCGGGGGGTCTGGAGACCCAGTACTTC.

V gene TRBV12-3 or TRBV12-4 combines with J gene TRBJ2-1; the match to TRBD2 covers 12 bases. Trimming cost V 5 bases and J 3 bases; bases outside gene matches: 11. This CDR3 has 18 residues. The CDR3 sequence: CASSENLAGGRIYNEQFF. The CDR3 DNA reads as TGTGCCAGCAGTGAGAATCTAGCGGGGGGGCGAATCTACAATGAGCAGTTCTTC.

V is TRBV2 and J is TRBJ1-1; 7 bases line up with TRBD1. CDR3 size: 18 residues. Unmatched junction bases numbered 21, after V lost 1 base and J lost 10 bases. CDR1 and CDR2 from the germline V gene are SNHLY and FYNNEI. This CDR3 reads CASSEGWNDRAKHALAFF. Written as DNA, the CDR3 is TGTGCCAGCAGTGAAGGGTGGAACGACAGGGCAAAACATGCGTTAGCTTTCTTT.

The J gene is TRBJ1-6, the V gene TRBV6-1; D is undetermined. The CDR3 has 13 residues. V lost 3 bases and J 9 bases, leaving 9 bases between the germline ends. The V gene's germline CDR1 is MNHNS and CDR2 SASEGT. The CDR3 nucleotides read TGTGCCAGCAGTGAGGGTGAAGGTTCACCCCTCCACTTT. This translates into CASSEGEGSPLHF.

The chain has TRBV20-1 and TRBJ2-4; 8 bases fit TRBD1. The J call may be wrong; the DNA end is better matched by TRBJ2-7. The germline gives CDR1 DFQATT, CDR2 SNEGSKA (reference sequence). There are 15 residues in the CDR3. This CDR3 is CSAMRTRQGRHEQYF. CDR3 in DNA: TGCAGTGCTATGCGAACCCGACAGGGGAGACACGAGCAGTACTTC.

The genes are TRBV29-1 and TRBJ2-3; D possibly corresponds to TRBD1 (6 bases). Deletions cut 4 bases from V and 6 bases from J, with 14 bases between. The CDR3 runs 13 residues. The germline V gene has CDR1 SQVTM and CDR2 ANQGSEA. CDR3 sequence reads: CSVVKQGRDTQYF. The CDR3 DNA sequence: TGCAGCGTTGTGAAGCAGGGGCGTGATACGCAGTATTTT.

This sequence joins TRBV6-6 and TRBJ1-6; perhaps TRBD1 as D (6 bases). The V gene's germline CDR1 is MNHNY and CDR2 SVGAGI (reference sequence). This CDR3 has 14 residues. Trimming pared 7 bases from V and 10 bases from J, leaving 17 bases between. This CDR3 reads CASIPGDNLSPLHF. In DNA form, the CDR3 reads TGTGCCAGCATTCCGGGGGACAATTTATCACCCCTCCACTTT.

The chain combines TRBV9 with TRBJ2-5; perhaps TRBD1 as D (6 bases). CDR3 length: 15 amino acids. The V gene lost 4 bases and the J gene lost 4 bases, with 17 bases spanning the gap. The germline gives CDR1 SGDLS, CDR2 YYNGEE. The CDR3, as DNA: TGTGCCAGCAGCCGTACCAGGGGAGTTGTAGAGACCCAGTACTTC. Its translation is CASSRTRGVVETQYF.

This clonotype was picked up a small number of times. This CDR3 reads CASSLGGQSSATDTQYF. The CDR3 DNA sequence: TGTGCCAGCAGCTTAGGTGGACAGTCCTCGGCCACAGATACGCAGTATTTT. The chain joins TRBV11-2 to TRBJ2-3, with D perhaps TRBD1 (6 bases). The CDR3 runs 17 residues. The V and J ends lost 1 base and 2 bases respectively, with 16 bases between them. Germline V gene sequence: CDR1 SGHAT, CDR2 FQNNGV.

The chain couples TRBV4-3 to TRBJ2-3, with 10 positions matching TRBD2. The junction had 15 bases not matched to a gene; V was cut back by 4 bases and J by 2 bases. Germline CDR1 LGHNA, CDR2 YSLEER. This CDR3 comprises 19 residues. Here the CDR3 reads CASSLLGSGGTSYTDTQYF. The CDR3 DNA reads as TGCGCCAGCAGCCTACTAGGTAGCGGGGGGACATCATACACAGATACGCAGTATTTT.

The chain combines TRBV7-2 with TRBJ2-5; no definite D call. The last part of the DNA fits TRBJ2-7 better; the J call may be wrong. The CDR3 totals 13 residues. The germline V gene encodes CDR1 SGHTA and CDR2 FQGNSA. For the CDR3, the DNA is TGTGCCAGCAGCCTCCTAATCGCGCCCGAGCAGTACTTC. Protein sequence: CASSLLIAPEQYF.